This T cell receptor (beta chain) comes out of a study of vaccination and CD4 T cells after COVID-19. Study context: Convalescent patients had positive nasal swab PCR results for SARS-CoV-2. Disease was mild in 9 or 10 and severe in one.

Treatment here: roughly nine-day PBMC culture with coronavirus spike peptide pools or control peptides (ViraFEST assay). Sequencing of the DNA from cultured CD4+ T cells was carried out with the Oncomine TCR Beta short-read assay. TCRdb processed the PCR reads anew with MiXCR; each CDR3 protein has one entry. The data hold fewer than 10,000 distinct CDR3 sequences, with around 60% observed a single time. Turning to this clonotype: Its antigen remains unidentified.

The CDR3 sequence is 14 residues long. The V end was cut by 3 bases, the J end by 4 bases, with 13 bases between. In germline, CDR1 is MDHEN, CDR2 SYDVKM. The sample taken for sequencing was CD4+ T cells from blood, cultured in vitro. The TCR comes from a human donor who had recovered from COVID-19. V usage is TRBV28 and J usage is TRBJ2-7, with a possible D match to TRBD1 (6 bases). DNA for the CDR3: TGTGCCAGCAGTTTCGTACAGGGATTGTACGAGCAGTACTTC. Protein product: CASSFVQGLYEQYF.